The 32 T cell receptor beta chains below come from one sample, sequenced in a study of Graves' ophthalmopathy and Graves' hyperthyroidism. The authors amplified TCR beta CDR3 regions from RNA transcripts. First-round RT-PCR employed HTBI primers, with a second-round multiplex PCR after it. One entry per CDR3 protein results from TCRdb running MiXCR on the multiplex PCR reads. The sample shows about 1.2 million distinct CDR3 sequences, less than 45% of them seen only once. The sample consisted of peripheral blood or thyroid tissue (not recorded which). These receptors were obtained from an adult man with Graves' hyperthyroidism.

The gene calls are TRBV20-1 and TRBJ2-7; 9 nucleotides match TRBD2. V lost 5 bases to trimming and J lost 5 bases; unmatched junction nucleotides: 10. This CDR3 region has 14 residues. Germline V gives CDR1 DFQATT, CDR2 SNEGSKA (reference sequence). CDR3 sequence: CSALISGRDDEQYF. CDR3 coding DNA: TGCAGTGCTTTAATTAGCGGGAGAGACGACGAGCAGTACTTC.

The CDR3, as DNA: TGTGCCAGCAGTTACTCGTCTAGGACCTACGGGGCCGGGGAGCTGTTTTTT. Translation: CASSYSSRTYGAGELFF. The V call is TRBV9, the J call TRBJ2-2, with D possibly matching TRBD2 (5 bases). Trimming pared 5 bases from V and 6 bases from J, leaving 23 bases between. This CDR3 contains 17 residues. Germline lookup yields CDR1 SGDLS and CDR2 YYNGEE.

The chain combines TRBV7-2 with TRBJ1-5; possible D gene TRBD1, 5 bases. There are 14 residues in the CDR3. Germline V gene data show CDR1 as SGHTA and CDR2 as FQGNSA. Trimming pared 2 bases from V and 11 bases from J, leaving 16 bases between. The CDR3 sequence: CASSLIRVLGSQHF. The CDR3 DNA reads as TGTGCCAGCAGCTTAATCAGGGTCTTAGGGTCCCAGCATTTT.

The chain is built from TRBV7-9 and TRBJ2-2; D is perhaps TRBD1 (5 bases). The CDR3 totals 14 residues. The V end was cut by 3 bases, the J end by 6 bases, with 11 bases between. Germline V gene data show CDR1 as SEHNR and CDR2 as FQNEAQ (reference sequence). The CDR3 DNA reads TGTGCCAGCAGCTTTCAGACAGATCCCGGGGAGCTGTTTTTT. Residues: CASSFQTDPGELFF.

This clonotype appeared once. The V call is TRBV2, the J call TRBJ1-1; 9 positions agree with TRBD1. The germline gives CDR1 SNHLY, CDR2 FYNNEI. With V trimmed by 6 bases and J by 10 bases, 6 bases remained unmatched. The CDR3 is 12 residues long. CDR3 sequence: CASSAGQGGAFF. In nucleotides, the CDR3 is TGTGCCAGCAGCGCGGGACAGGGCGGAGCTTTCTTT.

A note on this clonotype: Given a much more abundant clone one base away, this may be a read error. The rearrangement links TRBV12-3 or TRBV12-4 to TRBJ1-2; 10 bases match TRBD1. CDR3 size: 15 residues. Losses at the gene ends were 6 bases for V and 0 bases for J; bases not matched to a gene: 4. The CDR3 DNA sequence: TGTGCCAGCAGCCGTGGGACAGGGGCTAACTATGGCTACACCTTC. It specifies CASSRGTGANYGYTF.

The V gene is TRBV10-3, the J gene TRBJ1-5; 10 positions agree with TRBD1. The CDR3 loop spans 15 amino acids. J gave up 4 bases and V 2 bases, and 2 bases lay outside the gene matches. Germline V CDR1 and CDR2: ENHRY, SYGVKD. The CDR3 DNA follows: TGTGCCATCAGTGAGGGACAGGGGGTAAATCAGCCCCAGCATTTT. This codes for CAISEGQGVNQPQHF.

The gene calls are TRBV25-1 and TRBJ2-7; 11 positions match TRBD2. V dropped 6 bases and J dropped 1; count of bases not matched to a gene: 8. CDR1 and CDR2 (germline): MGHDK, SYGVNS. This CDR3 region has 16 residues. The CDR3 is CASRPTTSGRSYEQYF. CDR3 coding DNA: TGTGCCAGCAGACCGACTACTAGCGGGAGATCCTACGAGCAGTACTTC.

This clonotype was found a few times. This rearrangement joins TRBV7-2 to TRBJ1-6, with 8 bases identical to TRBD1. The ends lost 5 bases at V and 10 bases at J; junction bases unmatched: 10. CDR1 is SGHTA, CDR2 FQGNSA, per germline. The CDR3 consists of 15 residues. CDR3 DNA: TGTGCCAGCAGCCTACGCGGGACAGGCGCCTCACCCCTCCACTTT. Its protein product is CASSLRGTGASPLHF.

On this clonotype itself: With a much larger clone just one base away, this may be a read error. The chain combines TRBV19 with TRBJ1-5; TRBD1 matches at 9 bases. Germline CDR1 is LNHDA and CDR2 is SQIVND (reference sequence). The trim removed 8 bases at V and 7 bases at J, leaving 12 bases unmatched. The CDR3 runs 15 residues. CDR3 sequence (DNA): TGTGCCAGTGGTACGACAGGGGGTATGCGGCAGCCCCAGCATTTT. It yields the protein CASGTTGGMRQPQHF.

The V and J genes are TRBV25-1 and TRBJ1-4; D is uncertain. Between the trimmed V and J ends, which lost 5 bases and 0 bases, there was a span of 13 bases. The germline V gene encodes CDR1 MGHDK and CDR2 SYGVNS. CDR3 length: 16 amino acids. DNA for the CDR3: TGTGCCAGCAGTTACGGATTCCTGACAACTAATGAAAAACTGTTTTTT. Protein: CASSYGFLTTNEKLFF.

This clonotype has at least ten counts. This chain connects TRBV10-3 to TRBJ1-6; TRBD1 agrees at 10 bases. CDR1 is ENHRY and CDR2 is SYGVKD in the germline V gene. V was clipped by 6 bases and J by 5 bases; unmatched bases: 7. There are 16 residues in the CDR3. CDR3 in amino acids: CAIRGGTGENNSPLHF. CDR3 coding DNA: TGTGCCATCAGAGGCGGGACAGGGGAGAATAATTCACCCCTCCACTTT.

The rearrangement uses TRBV9 and TRBJ1-2; 9 nucleotides line up with TRBD1. The germline V gene encodes CDR1 SGDLS and CDR2 YYNGEE. J gave up 3 bases and V 2 bases, and 8 bases lay outside the gene matches. The CDR3 runs 16 residues. The CDR3: CASSVGTGTGHYGYTF. The CDR3 coding sequence is TGTGCCAGCAGCGTCGGAACCGGGACAGGGCACTATGGCTACACCTTC.

The rearrangement uses TRBV2 and TRBJ2-7; no definite D call. This CDR3 has 15 residues. Trimming shortened V by 5 bases and J by 1 base, and 15 bases separated the two germline ends. Germline CDR1 and CDR2: SNHLY and FYNNEI. The CDR3 DNA follows: TGTGCCAGCAGTTTACCAGAGCAAACTTCCTACGAGCAGTACTTC. This translates into CASSLPEQTSYEQYF.

The genes are TRBV10-3 and TRBJ1-2; possible D gene TRBD1, 6 bases. Trimming took off 3 bases at V and 4 bases at J, with 18 bases between the two ends. CDR1 is ENHRY, CDR2 SYGVKD, per germline. The CDR3 runs 16 residues. The CDR3 loop reads CAISDDTGTYSYGYTF. The CDR3 DNA follows: TGTGCCATCAGTGATGACACAGGGACCTATTCCTATGGCTACACCTTC.

The chain joins TRBV28 to TRBJ1-2; TRBD1 is a possible D gene (6 bases). Trimming took off 7 bases at V and 0 bases at J, with 9 bases between the two ends. The CDR3 totals 13 residues. The germline gives CDR1 MDHEN, CDR2 SYDVKM. For the CDR3, the DNA is TGTGCCAGCACAGGGGACACTAACTATGGCTACACCTTC. Translating it yields CASTGDTNYGYTF.

Many counts were recorded for this clonotype. The chain has TRBV12-3 or TRBV12-4 and TRBJ2-2, with 11 nucleotides matching TRBD2. Trimming took 7 bases from V and 3 from J; bases not matched to a gene: 4. The CDR3 covers 15 residues. The CDR3 DNA reads TGTGCCAGCACCGTAGCGGGGGGGCACACCGGGGAGCTGTTTTTT. This translates into CASTVAGGHTGELFF.

This clonotype was observed a handful of times. The chain combines TRBV29-1 with TRBJ2-3; D is possibly TRBD2 (6 bases). The CDR3 contains 12 residues. Germline V gives CDR1 SQVTM, CDR2 ANQGSEA. With 4 bases removed from V and 1 base from J, the gap between germline ends came to 6 bases. CDR3 nucleotides: TGCAGCGTTGGGGGGGGCACAGATACGCAGTATTTT. Protein sequence: CSVGGGTDTQYF.

This chain links TRBV7-2 with TRBJ2-5; no firm D call. The CDR3 loop spans 11 amino acids. Germline CDR1 is SGHTA and CDR2 is FQGNSA. The ends were cut back, 1 base at V and 9 bases at J, with 6 bases in the middle. CDR3 loop: CASSLVWAQYF. The CDR3 DNA follows: TGTGCCAGCAGCTTAGTGTGGGCCCAGTACTTC.

On this clonotype itself: The conserved final phenylalanine or tryptophan is absent from the CDR3, which likely points to a read error. Because the CDR3's place on the DNA is in doubt, the DNA is left out and the CDR3 is given as listed by TCRdb. The gene calls are TRBV29-1 and TRBJ2-7; TRBD1 is the table's D call and was not checked against the DNA. Looked up from germline, CDR1 is SQVTM and CDR2 is ANQGSEA. The CDR3 is made up of 8 amino acids, end residues included. This CDR3 reads CSVAVQGS.

A note on this clonotype: This is likely a read error, given that the CDR3 carries no conserved phenylalanine or tryptophan at its end. Because the CDR3's place on the DNA is in doubt, the DNA is left out and the CDR3 is given as listed by TCRdb. The CDR3 is CASGGGEGS. The rearrangement joins TRBV7-9 to TRBJ1-2. The germline V gene encodes CDR1 SEHNR and CDR2 FQNEAQ (reference sequence). The CDR3 spans 9 amino acids, including both terminal residues.

The J gene is TRBJ1-4, the V gene TRBV19; D is unresolved. Trimming took off 1 base at V and 11 bases at J, with 8 bases between the two ends. CDR3 length: 12 amino acids. Per the germline V gene, CDR1 is LNHDA and CDR2 is SQIVND (reference sequence). CDR3 bases: TGTGCCAGTAGTATAGGGACTGATAAACTGTTTTTT. Residues: CASSIGTDKLFF.

This clonotype was observed a handful of times. The chain combines TRBV30 with TRBJ1-3, with a tentative D call TRBD1 (6 bases). CDR1 GTSNPN and CDR2 SVGIG come from the germline V gene (reference sequence). Trimming shortened V by 5 bases and J by 4 bases, and 15 bases separated the two germline ends. This CDR3 comprises 14 residues. The CDR3 sequence is CAWEAGQFGNTIYF. CDR3 DNA sequence: TGTGCCTGGGAAGCGGGACAATTCGGAAACACCATATATTTT.

The V and J genes are TRBV6-2 or TRBV6-3 and TRBJ2-7; D unclear. Germline values: CDR1 MNHEY, CDR2 SVGEGT. There are 13 residues in the CDR3. The ends were cut back, 1 base at V and 5 bases at J, with 9 bases in the middle. The DNA of the CDR3 is TGTGCCAGCAGTTACTACGGGCCCGACGAGCAGTACTTC. Translation gives CASSYYGPDEQYF.

As regards this clonotype: It is likely a read error, because the conserved phenylalanine at the end of the CDR3 is missing. The chain carries TRBV29-1 and TRBJ1-1, with 7 bases fitting TRBD1. The length of the CDR3 is 13 residues. The trim removed 7 bases at V and 3 bases at J, leaving 8 bases unmatched. Germline CDR1 reads SQVTM; CDR2 reads ANQGSEA. In DNA form, the CDR3 reads TGCAGCGGAGAAGGGGGCGAGGACACTGAAGCTTTCTTG. Translating gives CSGEGGEDTEAFL.

The V and J genes are TRBV15 and TRBJ1-2, with TRBD1 identical over 8 bases. Germline assignment: CDR1 LNHNV and CDR2 YYDKDF (reference sequence). The trim removed 3 bases at V and 2 bases at J, leaving 5 bases unmatched. The CDR3 is made up of 15 amino acids. This CDR3 is CATSSLDRENYGYTF. CDR3 in DNA: TGTGCCACCAGCAGCTTGGACAGGGAGAACTATGGCTACACCTTC.

V usage is TRBV7-2 and J usage is TRBJ2-1; 12 nucleotides line up with TRBD2. V shed 5 bases and J 7 bases; nucleotides not matched to a gene: 6. The germline CDR1 and CDR2 sequences are SGHTA and FQGNSA. The CDR3 runs to 15 residues. CDR3 nucleotide sequence: TGTGCCAGCAGCGCGACTAGCGGGAGTAGGAATGAGCAGTTCTTC. It codes for CASSATSGSRNEQFF. Complete variable domain (other parts from reference TRBV7-2 and TRBJ2-1): GAGVSQSPSNKVTEKGKDVELRCDPISGHTALYWYRQSLGQGLEFLIYFQGNSAPDKSGLPSDRFSAERTGGSVSTLTIQRTQQEDSAVYLCASSATSGSRNEQFFGPGTRLTVL.

This clonotype was detected ten times or more. The CDR3 loop reads CAIRSGNIIGTGELFF. The CDR3 coding sequence is TGTGCCATCAGATCCGGGAATATTATTGGGACCGGGGAGCTGTTTTTT. The chain links TRBV10-3 to TRBJ2-2; tentatively, D is TRBD2 (5 bases). Germline V CDR1 and CDR2: ENHRY, SYGVKD. The V end lost 6 bases, the J end lost 5 bases, and 19 bases lay between the germline ends. This CDR3 is built from 16 residues.

The chain's CDR3 is CSVRAAGETQYF. CDR3 bases: TGCAGCGTTAGGGCTGCGGGAGAGACCCAGTACTTC. The chain employs TRBV29-1 and TRBJ2-5; maybe TRBD2 (5 bases). Between the trimmed V and J ends, which lost 5 bases and 4 bases, there was a span of 11 bases. In germline, CDR1 is SQVTM, CDR2 ANQGSEA. The CDR3 is 12 residues long.

This clonotype was seen a handful of times. J is TRBJ1-5 and V is TRBV12-3 or TRBV12-4, with D perhaps TRBD1 (5 bases). The CDR3 runs to 14 residues. Trimming took 5 bases from V and 5 from J, leaving 13 bases between them. The CDR3 DNA follows: TGTGCCAGCAGTCCTCGACAGAGACATCAGCCCCAGCATTTT. It specifies CASSPRQRHQPQHF.

There are a few counts of this clonotype. The chain uses TRBV20-1 and TRBJ2-2; 8 bases line up with TRBD2. Germline trimming cut 0 bases from V and 2 bases from J; bases unmatched to any gene: 5. This CDR3 has 16 amino acids. CDR1 and CDR2 (germline): DFQATT, SNEGSKA (reference sequence). CDR3 bases: TGCAGTGCTAGAGACTTCCGGGAGGGAAACACCGGGGAGCTGTTTTTT. The encoded protein is CSARDFREGNTGELFF.

The CDR3 region is CASSLAASGSRTGELFF. DNA of the CDR3: TGTGCCAGCAGCTTGGCGGCTAGCGGGAGTCGGACCGGGGAGCTGTTTTTT. The chain combines TRBV5-5 with TRBJ2-2, with TRBD2 matching 10 bases. Germline-derived CDR1 and CDR2 are SGHKS and YYEKEE (reference sequence). The CDR3 covers 17 residues. With 0 bases clipped from V and 5 bases from J, the junction kept 7 bases outside the gene matches.